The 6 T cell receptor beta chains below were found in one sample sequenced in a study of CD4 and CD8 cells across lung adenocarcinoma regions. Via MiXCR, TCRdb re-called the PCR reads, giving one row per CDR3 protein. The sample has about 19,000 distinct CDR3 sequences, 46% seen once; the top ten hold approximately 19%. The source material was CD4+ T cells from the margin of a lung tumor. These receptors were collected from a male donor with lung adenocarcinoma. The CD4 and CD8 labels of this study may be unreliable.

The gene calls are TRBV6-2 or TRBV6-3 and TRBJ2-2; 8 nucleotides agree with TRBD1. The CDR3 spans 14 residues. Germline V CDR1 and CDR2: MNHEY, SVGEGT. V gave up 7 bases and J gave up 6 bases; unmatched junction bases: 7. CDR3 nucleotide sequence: TGTGCCAGCAAAGGACAGGGTGGGCCCGGGGAGCTGTTTTTT. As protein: CASKGQGGPGELFF.

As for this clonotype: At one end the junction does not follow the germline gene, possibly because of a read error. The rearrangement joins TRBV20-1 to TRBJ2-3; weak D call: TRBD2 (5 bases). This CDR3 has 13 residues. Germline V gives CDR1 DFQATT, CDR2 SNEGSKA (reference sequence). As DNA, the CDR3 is TGCAGTCTCGGGATCCGTGTCACAGATACGCAGTATTTC. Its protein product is CSLGIRVTDTQYF.

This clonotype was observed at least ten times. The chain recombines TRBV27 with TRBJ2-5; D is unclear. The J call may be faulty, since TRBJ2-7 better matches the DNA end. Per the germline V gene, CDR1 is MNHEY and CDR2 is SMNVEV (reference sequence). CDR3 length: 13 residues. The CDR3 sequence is CASSLAQTYEQYF. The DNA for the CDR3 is TGTGCCAGCAGTTTGGCACAGACCTACGAGCAGTACTTC.

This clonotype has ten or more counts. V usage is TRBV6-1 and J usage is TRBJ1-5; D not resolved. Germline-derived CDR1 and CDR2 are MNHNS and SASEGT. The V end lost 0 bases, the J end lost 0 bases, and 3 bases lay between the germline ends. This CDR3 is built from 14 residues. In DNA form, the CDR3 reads TGTGCCAGCAGTGAAGCTTATAGCAATCAGCCCCAGCATTTT. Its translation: CASSEAYSNQPQHF.

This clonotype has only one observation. CDR3 amino acids: CASPPRLGSPIAKNIQYF. The CDR3 DNA reads as TGTGCCAGCCCCCCGCGGCTGGGGTCACCCATAGCCAAAAACATTCAGTACTTC. This chain links TRBV5-8 with TRBJ2-4; D gene unclear. The CDR3 sequence is 18 residues long. V was cut by 7 bases and J by 0 bases, with 23 bases left in between. Germline CDR1 and CDR2: SGHTS and YDEGEE.

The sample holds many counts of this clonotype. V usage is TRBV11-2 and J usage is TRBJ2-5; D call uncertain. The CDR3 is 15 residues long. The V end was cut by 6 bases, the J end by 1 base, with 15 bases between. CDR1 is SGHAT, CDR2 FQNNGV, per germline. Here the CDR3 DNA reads TGTGCCAGCAGTTTTCTCGGTTCGGGCCAAGAGACCCAGTACTTC. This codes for CASSFLGSGQETQYF. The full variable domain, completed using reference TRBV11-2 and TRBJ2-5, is EAGVAQSPRYKIIEKRQSVAFWCNPISGHATLYWYQQILGQGPKLLIQFQNNGVVDDSQLPKDRFSAERLKGVDSTLKIQPAKLEDSAVYLCASSFLGSGQETQYFGPGTRLLVL.